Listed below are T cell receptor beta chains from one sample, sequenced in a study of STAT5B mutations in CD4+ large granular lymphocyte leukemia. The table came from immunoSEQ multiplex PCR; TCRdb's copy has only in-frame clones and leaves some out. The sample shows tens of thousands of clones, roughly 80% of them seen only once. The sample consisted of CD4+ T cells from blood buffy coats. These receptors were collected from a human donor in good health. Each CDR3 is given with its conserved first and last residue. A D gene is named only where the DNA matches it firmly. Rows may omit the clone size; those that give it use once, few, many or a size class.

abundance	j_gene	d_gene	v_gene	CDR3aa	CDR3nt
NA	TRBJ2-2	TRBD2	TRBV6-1	CASSAQGLAGGPAGELFF	TGTGCCAGCAGTGCCCAGGGACTAGCGGGGGGGCCCGCCGGGGAGCTGTTTTTT
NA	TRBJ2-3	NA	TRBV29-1	CSVLDGADTQYF	TGCAGCGTCTTAGACGGGGCAGATACGCAGTATTTT
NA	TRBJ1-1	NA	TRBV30	CAWSTDAGTEAFF	TGTGCCTGGAGTACAGACGCGGGAACTGAAGCTTTCTTT
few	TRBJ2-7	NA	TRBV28	CACREFGEQYF	TGTGCCTGCCGGGAATTCGGCGAGCAGTACTTC
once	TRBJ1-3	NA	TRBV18	CASSLALDTIYF	TGTGCCAGCTCGCTGGCTTTGGACACCATATATTTT
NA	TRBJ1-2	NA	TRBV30	CAWSLSRTNYGYTF	TGTGCCTGGAGTTTGTCCAGGACTAACTATGGCTACACCTTC
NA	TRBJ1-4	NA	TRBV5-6	CASAAKGLDEKLFF	TGTGCCAGCGCCGCTAAGGGGTTGGATGAAAAACTGTTTTTT
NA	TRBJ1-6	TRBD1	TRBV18	CASSPLRSGGMTLHF	TGTGCCAGCTCACCACTCAGGTCAGGGGGTATGACCCTCCACTTT
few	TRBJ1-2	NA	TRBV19	CASSIRTYGYTF	TGTGCCAGTAGTATCCGGACTTATGGCTACACCTTC
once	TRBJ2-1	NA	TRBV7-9	CASSLVGGNEQFF	TGTGCCAGCAGCTTAGTAGGGGGCAATGAGCAGTTCTTC
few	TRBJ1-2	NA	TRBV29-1	CSVVGWHYGYTF	TGCAGCGTTGTAGGATGGCACTATGGCTACACCTTC
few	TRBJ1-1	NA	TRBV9	CASSVVGENTEAFF	TGTGCCAGCAGCGTAGTCGGGGAGAACACTGAAGCTTTCTTT
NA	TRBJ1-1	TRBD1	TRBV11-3	CASSQSGQWAEAFF	TGTGCCAGCAGCCAGTCGGGACAGTGGGCTGAAGCTTTCTTT
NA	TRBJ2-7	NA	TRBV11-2	CASSLETGRYEQYF	TGTGCCAGCAGCTTAGAGACAGGCCGTTACGAGCAGTACTTC
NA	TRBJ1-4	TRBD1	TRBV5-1	CASTPGSGTVNEKLFF	TGCGCCAGCACCCCAGGAAGCGGGACAGTTAATGAAAAACTGTTTTTT
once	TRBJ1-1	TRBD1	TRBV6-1	CASRWTGGVGTEAFF	TGTGCCAGCAGATGGACAGGGGGCGTCGGGACTGAAGCTTTCTTT
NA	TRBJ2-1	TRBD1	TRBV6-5	CASSYSDRPWDNEQFF	TGTGCCAGCAGTTACTCGGACAGGCCCTGGGACAATGAGCAGTTCTTC
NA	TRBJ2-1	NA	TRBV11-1	CASSLARWGISYNEQFF	TGTGCCAGCAGCTTAGCTAGGTGGGGGATCTCCTACAATGAGCAGTTCTTC
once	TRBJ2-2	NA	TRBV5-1	CASSPGLGDTGELFF	TGCGCCAGCAGTCCAGGCCTAGGCGACACCGGGGAGCTGTTTTTT
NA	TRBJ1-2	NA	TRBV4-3	CASSQDRGGNYGYTF	TGCGCCAGCAGCCAAGACAGGGGAGGGAACTATGGCTACACCTTC
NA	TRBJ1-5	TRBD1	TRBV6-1	CASSWTGIDNQPQHF	TGTGCCAGCAGTTGGACAGGGATCGACAATCAGCCCCAGCATTTT
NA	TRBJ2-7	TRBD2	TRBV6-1	CASSEVTSGPYEQYF	TGTGCCAGCAGTGAAGTGACTAGCGGACCATACGAGCAGTACTTC
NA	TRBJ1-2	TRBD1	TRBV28	CASRYLDRPYGYTF	TGTGCCAGCAGGTACCTGGACAGGCCCTATGGCTACACCTTC
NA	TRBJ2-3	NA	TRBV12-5	CASGLSNRSPGDTQYF	TGTGCTAGTGGTTTGTCTAACAGGTCCCCAGGAGATACGCAGTATTTT
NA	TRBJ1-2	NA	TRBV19	CASSVGEGYGYTF	TGTGCCAGTAGCGTGGGGGAGGGCTATGGCTACACCTTC
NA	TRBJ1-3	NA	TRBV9	CASSVEGAGNTIYF	TGTGCCAGCAGCGTAGAGGGGGCTGGAAACACCATATATTTT
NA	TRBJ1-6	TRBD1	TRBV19	CASSVGQEPNSPLHF	TGTGCCAGTAGTGTCGGACAGGAGCCTAATTCACCCCTCCACTTT
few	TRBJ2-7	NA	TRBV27	CASSTGPGLGYEQYF	TGTGCCAGCAGTACGGGGCCGGGACTCGGCTACGAGCAGTACTTC
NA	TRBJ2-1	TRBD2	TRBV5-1	CASSLAGSSGTSYNEQFF	TGCGCCAGCAGCTTGGCCGGGTCTAGCGGTACCTCCTACAATGAGCAGTTCTTC
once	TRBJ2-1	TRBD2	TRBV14	CASSQDGRVNEQFF	TGTGCCAGCAGCCAAGACGGGAGGGTGAATGAGCAGTTCTTC
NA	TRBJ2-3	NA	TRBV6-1	CASRQASTDTQYF	TGTGCCAGCCGACAGGCAAGCACAGATACGCAGTATTTT
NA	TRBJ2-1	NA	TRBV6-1	CASSEIGQYEQFF	TGTGCCAGCAGTGAAATTGGACAGTACGAGCAGTTCTTC
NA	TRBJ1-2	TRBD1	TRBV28	CASSPRDRPLYGYTF	TGTGCCAGCAGTCCGAGGGACAGGCCCCTCTATGGCTACACCTTC
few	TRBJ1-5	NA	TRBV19	CASRDSHSNQPQHF	TGTGCCAGTAGGGACAGCCATAGCAATCAGCCCCAGCATTTT
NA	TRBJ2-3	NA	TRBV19	CASSREGHFNSQYF	TGTGCCAGTAGTAGAGAGGGACATTTCAATTCGCAGTATTTT
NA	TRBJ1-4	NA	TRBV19	CASTTGFRLFF	TGTGCCAGTACCACGGGGTTCAGACTGTTTTTT
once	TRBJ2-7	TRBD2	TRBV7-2	CASSTTSGRGEQYF	TGTGCCAGCAGCACGACTAGCGGGAGGGGCGAGCAGTACTTC
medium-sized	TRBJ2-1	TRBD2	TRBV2	CASSPPTSGGWDEQFF	TGTGCCAGCAGTCCCCCGACTAGCGGGGGGTGGGATGAGCAGTTCTTC
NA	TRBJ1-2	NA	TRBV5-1	CASSLSQNYGYTF	TGCGCCAGCAGCTTGAGTCAGAACTATGGCTACACCTTC
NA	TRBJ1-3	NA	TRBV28	CASRGEGWSGNTIYF	TGTGCCAGCAGGGGGGAAGGATGGTCCGGAAACACCATATATTTT